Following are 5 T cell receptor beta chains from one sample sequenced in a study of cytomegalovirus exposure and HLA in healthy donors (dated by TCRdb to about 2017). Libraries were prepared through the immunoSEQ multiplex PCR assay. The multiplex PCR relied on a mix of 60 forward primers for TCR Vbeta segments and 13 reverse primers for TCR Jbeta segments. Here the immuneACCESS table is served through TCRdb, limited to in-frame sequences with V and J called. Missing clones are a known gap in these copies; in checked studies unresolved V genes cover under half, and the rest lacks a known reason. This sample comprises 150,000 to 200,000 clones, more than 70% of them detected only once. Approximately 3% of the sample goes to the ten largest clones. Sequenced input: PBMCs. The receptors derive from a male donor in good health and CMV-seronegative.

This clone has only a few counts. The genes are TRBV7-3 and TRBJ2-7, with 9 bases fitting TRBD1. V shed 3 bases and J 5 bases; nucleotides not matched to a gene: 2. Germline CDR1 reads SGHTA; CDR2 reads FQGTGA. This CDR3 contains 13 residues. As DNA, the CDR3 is TGTGCCAGCAGCTTCGGACAGGGGAACGAGCAGTACTTC. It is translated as CASSFGQGNEQYF.

The CDR3 is CASSAGNSGNTIYF. CDR3 DNA sequence: TGTGCCAGCAGCGCGGGTAACTCTGGAAACACCATATATTTT. J is TRBJ1-3 and V is TRBV5-6; D is undetermined. The CDR3 runs to 14 residues. Germline values: CDR1 SGHDT, CDR2 YYEEEE. Trimming shortened V by 4 bases and J by 0 bases, and 8 bases separated the two germline ends.

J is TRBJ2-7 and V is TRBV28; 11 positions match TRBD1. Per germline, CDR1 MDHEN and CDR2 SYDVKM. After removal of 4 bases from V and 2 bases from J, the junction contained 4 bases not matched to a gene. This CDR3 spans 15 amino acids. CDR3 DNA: TGTGCCAGCAGTTCTGCGGGACAGGGGGCCTACGAGCAGTACTTC. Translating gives CASSSAGQGAYEQYF.

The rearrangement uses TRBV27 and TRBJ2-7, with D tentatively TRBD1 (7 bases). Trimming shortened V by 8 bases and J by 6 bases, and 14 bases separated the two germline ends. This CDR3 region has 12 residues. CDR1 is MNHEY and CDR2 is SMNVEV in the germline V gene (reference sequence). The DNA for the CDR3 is TGTGCCAGCTCACCAGGGGGGATCGAGCAGTACTTC. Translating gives CASSPGGIEQYF.

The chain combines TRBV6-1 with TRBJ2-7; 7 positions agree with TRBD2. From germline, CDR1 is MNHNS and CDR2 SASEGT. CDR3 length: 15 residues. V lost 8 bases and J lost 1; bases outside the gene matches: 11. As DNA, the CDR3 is TGTGCCAGCTTCATCCCGGGGGGAAGGTCCTACGAGCAGTACTTC. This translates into CASFIPGGRSYEQYF.